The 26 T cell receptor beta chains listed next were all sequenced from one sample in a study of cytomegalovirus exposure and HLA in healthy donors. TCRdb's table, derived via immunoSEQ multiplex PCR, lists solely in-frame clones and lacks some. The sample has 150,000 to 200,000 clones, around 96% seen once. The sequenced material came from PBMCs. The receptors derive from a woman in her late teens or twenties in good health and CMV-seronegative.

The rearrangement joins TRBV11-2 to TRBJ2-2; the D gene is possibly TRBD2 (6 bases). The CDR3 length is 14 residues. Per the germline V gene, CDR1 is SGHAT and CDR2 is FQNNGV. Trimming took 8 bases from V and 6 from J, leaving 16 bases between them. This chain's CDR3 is CASSPGVRSGELFF. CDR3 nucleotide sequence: TGTGCCAGCTCGCCGGGAGTCCGGTCCGGGGAGCTGTTTTTT.

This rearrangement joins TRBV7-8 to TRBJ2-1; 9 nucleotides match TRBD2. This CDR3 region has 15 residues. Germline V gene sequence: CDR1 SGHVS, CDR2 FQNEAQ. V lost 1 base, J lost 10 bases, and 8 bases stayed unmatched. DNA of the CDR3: TGTGCCAGCAGCTTAGAGGGACTAGCTGGTGGCGAGCAGTTCTTC. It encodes CASSLEGLAGGEQFF.

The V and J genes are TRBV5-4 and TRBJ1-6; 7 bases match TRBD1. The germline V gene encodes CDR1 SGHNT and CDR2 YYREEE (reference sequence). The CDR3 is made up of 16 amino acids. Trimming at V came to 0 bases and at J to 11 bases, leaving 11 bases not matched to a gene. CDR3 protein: CASSLGGTDPKPPLHF. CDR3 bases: TGTGCCAGCAGCTTGGGGGGGACAGACCCCAAGCCACCCCTCCACTTT.

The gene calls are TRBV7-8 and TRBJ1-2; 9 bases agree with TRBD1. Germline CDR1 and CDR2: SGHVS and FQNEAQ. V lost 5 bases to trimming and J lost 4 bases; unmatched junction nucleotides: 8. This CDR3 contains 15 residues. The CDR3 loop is CASSSSGTGSYGYTF. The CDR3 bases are TGTGCCAGCAGCAGTTCCGGGACAGGGTCCTATGGCTACACCTTC. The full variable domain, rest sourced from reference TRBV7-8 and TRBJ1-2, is GAGVSQSPRYKVAKRGQDVALRCDPISGHVSLFWYQQALGQGPEFLTYFQNEAQLDKSGLPSDRFFAERPEGSVSTLKIQRTQQEDSAVYLCASSSSGTGSYGYTFGSGTRLTVV.

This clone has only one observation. The CDR3 sequence: CASSMGTSGARTDTQYF. CDR3 nucleotides: TGTGCCAGTAGTATGGGGACTAGCGGGGCACGCACAGATACGCAGTATTTT. The chain links TRBV19 to TRBJ2-3; TRBD2 aligns across 13 bases. This CDR3 region has 17 residues. V lost 3 bases to trimming and J lost 1 base; unmatched junction nucleotides: 4. CDR1 and CDR2 from the germline V gene are LNHDA and SQIVND (reference sequence).

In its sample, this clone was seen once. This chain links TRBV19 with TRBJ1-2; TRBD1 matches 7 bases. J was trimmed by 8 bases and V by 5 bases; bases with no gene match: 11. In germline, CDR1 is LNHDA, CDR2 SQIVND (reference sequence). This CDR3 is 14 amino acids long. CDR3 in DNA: TGTGCCAGTAGTCCTGGGACAGCAACACTGGGCTACACCTTC. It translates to CASSPGTATLGYTF.

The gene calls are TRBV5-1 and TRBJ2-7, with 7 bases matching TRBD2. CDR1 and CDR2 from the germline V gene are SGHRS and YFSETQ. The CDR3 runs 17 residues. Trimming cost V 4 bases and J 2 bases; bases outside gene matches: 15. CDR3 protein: CASSLGYERLATYEQYF. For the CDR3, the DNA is TGCGCCAGCAGCCTGGGTTATGAGCGACTAGCCACCTACGAGCAGTACTTC.

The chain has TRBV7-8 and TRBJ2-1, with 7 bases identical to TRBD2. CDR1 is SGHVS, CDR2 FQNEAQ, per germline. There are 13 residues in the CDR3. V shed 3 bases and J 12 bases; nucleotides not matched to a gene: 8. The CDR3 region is CASSFGAGVGQFF. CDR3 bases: TGTGCCAGCAGCTTTGGCGCGGGGGTTGGGCAGTTCTTC.

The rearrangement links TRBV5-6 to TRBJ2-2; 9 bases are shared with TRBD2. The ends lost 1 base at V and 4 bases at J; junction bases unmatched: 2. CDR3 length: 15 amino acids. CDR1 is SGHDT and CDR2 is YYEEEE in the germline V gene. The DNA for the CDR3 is TGTGCCAGCAGCTTGCTAGCGGGGTTCACCGGGGAGCTGTTTTTT. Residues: CASSLLAGFTGELFF. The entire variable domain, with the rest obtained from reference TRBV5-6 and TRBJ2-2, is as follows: DAGVTQSPTHLIKTRGQQVTLRCSPKSGHDTVSWYQQALGQGPQFIFQYYEEEERQRGNFPDRFSGHQFPNYSSELNVNALLLGDSALYLCASSLLAGFTGELFFGEGSRLTVL.

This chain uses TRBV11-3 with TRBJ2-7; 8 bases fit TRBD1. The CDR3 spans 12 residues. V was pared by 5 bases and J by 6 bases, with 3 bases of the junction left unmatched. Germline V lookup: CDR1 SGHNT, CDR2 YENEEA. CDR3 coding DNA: TGTGCCAGCAGCAAGACAGGGGCCGAGCAGTACTTC. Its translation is CASSKTGAEQYF.

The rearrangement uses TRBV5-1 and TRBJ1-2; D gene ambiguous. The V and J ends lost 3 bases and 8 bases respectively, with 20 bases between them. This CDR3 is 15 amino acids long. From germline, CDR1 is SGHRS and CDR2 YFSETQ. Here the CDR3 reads CASSSDVDPSGGYTF. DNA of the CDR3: TGCGCCAGCAGCTCGGACGTCGATCCTTCGGGGGGCTACACCTTC.

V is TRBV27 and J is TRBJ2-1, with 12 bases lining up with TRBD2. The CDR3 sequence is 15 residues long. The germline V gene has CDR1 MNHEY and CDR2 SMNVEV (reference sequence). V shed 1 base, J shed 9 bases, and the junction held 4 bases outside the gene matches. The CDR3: CASSLWSSGGGEQFF. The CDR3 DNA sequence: TGTGCCAGCAGTTTATGGTCTAGCGGGGGGGGTGAGCAGTTCTTC.

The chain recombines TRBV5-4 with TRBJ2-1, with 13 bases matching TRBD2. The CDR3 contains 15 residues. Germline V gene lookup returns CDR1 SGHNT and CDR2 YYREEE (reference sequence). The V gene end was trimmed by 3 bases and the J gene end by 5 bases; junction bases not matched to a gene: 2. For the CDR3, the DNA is TGTGCCAGCAGCTGGGGGACTAGCGGGGACAATGAGCAGTTCTTC. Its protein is CASSWGTSGDNEQFF.

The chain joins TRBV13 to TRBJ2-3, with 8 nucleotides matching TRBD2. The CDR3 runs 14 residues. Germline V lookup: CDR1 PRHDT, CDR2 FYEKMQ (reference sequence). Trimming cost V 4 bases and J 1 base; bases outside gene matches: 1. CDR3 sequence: CASSSGGGTDTQYF. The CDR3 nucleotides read TGTGCCAGCAGCTCGGGGGGGGGCACAGATACGCAGTATTTT.

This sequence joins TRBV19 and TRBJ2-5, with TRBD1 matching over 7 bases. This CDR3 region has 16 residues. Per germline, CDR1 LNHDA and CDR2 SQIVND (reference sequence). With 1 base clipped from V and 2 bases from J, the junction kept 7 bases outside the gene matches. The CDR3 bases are TGTGCCAGTAGTATAGCAGGGGACAGACGACAAGAGACCCAGTACTTC. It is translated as CASSIAGDRRQETQYF.

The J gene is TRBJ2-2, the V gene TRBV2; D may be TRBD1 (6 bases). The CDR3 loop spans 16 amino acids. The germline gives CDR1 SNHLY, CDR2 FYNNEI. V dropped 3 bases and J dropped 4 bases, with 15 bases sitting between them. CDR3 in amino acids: CASSEGQGSFTGELFF. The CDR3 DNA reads TGTGCCAGCAGTGAGGGGCAGGGGTCTTTCACCGGGGAGCTGTTTTTT.

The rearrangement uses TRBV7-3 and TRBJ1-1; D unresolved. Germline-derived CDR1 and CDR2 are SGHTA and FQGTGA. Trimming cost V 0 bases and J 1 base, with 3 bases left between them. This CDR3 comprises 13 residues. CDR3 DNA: TGTGCCAGCAGCTTAACCGGGAACACTGAAGCTTTCTTT. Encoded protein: CASSLTGNTEAFF. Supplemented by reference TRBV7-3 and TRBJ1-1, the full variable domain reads GAGVSQTPSNKVTEKGKYVELRCDPISGHTALYWYRQSLGQGPEFLIYFQGTGAADDSGLPNDRFFAVRPEGSVSTLKIQRTERGDSAVYLCASSLTGNTEAFFGQGTRLTVV.

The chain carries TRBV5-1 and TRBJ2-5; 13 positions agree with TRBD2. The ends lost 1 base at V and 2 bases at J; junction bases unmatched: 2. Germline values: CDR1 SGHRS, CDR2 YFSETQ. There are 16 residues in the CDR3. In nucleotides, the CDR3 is TGCGCCAGCAGCTTGACTAGCGGGGGGGTTCAAGAGACCCAGTACTTC. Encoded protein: CASSLTSGGVQETQYF. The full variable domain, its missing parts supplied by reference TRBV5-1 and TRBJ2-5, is KAGVTQTPRYLIKTRGQQVTLSCSPISGHRSVSWYQQTPGQGLQFLFEYFSETQRNKGNFPGRFSGRQFSNSRSEMNVSTLELGDSALYLCASSLTSGGVQETQYFGPGTRLLVL.

CDR3 bases: TGTGCCAGCAGCCGTGCAGATACGCAGTATTTT. This codes for CASSRADTQYF. The chain uses TRBV7-9 and TRBJ2-3; D not resolved. V was clipped by 5 bases and J by 4 bases, with 4 bases between them. Germline V CDR1 and CDR2: SEHNR, FQNEAQ (reference sequence). The CDR3 has 11 amino acids.

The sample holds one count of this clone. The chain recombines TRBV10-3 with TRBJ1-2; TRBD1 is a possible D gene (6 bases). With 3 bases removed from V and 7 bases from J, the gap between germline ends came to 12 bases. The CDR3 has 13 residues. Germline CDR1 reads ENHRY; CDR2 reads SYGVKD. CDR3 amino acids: CAISDRQGSGYTF. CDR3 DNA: TGTGCCATCAGTGATCGGCAGGGGAGTGGCTACACCTTC.

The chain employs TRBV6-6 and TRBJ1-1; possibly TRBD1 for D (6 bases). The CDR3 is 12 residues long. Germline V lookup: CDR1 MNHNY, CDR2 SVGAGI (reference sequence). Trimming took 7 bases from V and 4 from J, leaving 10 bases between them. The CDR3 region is CASTQGPTEAFF. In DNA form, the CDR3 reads TGTGCCAGCACTCAGGGGCCCACTGAAGCTTTCTTT.

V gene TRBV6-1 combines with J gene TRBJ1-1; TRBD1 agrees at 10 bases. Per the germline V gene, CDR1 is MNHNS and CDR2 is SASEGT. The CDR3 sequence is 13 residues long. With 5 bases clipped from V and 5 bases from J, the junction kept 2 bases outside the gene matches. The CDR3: CASSWDRGTEAFF. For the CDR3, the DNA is TGTGCCAGCAGTTGGGACAGGGGAACTGAAGCTTTCTTT.

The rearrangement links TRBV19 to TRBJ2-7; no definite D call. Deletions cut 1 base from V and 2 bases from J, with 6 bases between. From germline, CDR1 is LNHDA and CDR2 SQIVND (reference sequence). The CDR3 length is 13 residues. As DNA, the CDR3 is TGTGCCAGTAGTATAGGAGGTGCCTACGAGCAGTACTTC. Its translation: CASSIGGAYEQYF.

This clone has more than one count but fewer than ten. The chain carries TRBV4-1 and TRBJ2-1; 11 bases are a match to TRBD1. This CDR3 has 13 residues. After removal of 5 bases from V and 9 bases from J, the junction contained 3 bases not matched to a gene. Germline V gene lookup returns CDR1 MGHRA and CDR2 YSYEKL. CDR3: CASSGQGASEQFF. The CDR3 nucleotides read TGCGCCAGCAGCGGACAGGGGGCTTCTGAGCAGTTCTTC.

The DNA of the CDR3 is TGTGCCTGGGCGGGCAAAAAGAACACTGAAGCTTTCTTT. Translating gives CAWAGKKNTEAFF. The chain is built from TRBV30 and TRBJ1-1; D remains ambiguous. This CDR3 is built from 13 residues. V gave up 5 bases and J gave up 1 base, with 11 bases separating them. Germline V gene data show CDR1 as GTSNPN and CDR2 as SVGIG (reference sequence).

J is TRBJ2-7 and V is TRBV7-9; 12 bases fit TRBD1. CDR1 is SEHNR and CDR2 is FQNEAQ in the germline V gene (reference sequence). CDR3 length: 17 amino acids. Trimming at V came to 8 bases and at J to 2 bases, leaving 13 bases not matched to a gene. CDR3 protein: CASAPGQGASRAYEQYF. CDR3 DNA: TGTGCCAGCGCTCCGGGACAGGGGGCTTCGCGGGCCTACGAGCAGTACTTC.